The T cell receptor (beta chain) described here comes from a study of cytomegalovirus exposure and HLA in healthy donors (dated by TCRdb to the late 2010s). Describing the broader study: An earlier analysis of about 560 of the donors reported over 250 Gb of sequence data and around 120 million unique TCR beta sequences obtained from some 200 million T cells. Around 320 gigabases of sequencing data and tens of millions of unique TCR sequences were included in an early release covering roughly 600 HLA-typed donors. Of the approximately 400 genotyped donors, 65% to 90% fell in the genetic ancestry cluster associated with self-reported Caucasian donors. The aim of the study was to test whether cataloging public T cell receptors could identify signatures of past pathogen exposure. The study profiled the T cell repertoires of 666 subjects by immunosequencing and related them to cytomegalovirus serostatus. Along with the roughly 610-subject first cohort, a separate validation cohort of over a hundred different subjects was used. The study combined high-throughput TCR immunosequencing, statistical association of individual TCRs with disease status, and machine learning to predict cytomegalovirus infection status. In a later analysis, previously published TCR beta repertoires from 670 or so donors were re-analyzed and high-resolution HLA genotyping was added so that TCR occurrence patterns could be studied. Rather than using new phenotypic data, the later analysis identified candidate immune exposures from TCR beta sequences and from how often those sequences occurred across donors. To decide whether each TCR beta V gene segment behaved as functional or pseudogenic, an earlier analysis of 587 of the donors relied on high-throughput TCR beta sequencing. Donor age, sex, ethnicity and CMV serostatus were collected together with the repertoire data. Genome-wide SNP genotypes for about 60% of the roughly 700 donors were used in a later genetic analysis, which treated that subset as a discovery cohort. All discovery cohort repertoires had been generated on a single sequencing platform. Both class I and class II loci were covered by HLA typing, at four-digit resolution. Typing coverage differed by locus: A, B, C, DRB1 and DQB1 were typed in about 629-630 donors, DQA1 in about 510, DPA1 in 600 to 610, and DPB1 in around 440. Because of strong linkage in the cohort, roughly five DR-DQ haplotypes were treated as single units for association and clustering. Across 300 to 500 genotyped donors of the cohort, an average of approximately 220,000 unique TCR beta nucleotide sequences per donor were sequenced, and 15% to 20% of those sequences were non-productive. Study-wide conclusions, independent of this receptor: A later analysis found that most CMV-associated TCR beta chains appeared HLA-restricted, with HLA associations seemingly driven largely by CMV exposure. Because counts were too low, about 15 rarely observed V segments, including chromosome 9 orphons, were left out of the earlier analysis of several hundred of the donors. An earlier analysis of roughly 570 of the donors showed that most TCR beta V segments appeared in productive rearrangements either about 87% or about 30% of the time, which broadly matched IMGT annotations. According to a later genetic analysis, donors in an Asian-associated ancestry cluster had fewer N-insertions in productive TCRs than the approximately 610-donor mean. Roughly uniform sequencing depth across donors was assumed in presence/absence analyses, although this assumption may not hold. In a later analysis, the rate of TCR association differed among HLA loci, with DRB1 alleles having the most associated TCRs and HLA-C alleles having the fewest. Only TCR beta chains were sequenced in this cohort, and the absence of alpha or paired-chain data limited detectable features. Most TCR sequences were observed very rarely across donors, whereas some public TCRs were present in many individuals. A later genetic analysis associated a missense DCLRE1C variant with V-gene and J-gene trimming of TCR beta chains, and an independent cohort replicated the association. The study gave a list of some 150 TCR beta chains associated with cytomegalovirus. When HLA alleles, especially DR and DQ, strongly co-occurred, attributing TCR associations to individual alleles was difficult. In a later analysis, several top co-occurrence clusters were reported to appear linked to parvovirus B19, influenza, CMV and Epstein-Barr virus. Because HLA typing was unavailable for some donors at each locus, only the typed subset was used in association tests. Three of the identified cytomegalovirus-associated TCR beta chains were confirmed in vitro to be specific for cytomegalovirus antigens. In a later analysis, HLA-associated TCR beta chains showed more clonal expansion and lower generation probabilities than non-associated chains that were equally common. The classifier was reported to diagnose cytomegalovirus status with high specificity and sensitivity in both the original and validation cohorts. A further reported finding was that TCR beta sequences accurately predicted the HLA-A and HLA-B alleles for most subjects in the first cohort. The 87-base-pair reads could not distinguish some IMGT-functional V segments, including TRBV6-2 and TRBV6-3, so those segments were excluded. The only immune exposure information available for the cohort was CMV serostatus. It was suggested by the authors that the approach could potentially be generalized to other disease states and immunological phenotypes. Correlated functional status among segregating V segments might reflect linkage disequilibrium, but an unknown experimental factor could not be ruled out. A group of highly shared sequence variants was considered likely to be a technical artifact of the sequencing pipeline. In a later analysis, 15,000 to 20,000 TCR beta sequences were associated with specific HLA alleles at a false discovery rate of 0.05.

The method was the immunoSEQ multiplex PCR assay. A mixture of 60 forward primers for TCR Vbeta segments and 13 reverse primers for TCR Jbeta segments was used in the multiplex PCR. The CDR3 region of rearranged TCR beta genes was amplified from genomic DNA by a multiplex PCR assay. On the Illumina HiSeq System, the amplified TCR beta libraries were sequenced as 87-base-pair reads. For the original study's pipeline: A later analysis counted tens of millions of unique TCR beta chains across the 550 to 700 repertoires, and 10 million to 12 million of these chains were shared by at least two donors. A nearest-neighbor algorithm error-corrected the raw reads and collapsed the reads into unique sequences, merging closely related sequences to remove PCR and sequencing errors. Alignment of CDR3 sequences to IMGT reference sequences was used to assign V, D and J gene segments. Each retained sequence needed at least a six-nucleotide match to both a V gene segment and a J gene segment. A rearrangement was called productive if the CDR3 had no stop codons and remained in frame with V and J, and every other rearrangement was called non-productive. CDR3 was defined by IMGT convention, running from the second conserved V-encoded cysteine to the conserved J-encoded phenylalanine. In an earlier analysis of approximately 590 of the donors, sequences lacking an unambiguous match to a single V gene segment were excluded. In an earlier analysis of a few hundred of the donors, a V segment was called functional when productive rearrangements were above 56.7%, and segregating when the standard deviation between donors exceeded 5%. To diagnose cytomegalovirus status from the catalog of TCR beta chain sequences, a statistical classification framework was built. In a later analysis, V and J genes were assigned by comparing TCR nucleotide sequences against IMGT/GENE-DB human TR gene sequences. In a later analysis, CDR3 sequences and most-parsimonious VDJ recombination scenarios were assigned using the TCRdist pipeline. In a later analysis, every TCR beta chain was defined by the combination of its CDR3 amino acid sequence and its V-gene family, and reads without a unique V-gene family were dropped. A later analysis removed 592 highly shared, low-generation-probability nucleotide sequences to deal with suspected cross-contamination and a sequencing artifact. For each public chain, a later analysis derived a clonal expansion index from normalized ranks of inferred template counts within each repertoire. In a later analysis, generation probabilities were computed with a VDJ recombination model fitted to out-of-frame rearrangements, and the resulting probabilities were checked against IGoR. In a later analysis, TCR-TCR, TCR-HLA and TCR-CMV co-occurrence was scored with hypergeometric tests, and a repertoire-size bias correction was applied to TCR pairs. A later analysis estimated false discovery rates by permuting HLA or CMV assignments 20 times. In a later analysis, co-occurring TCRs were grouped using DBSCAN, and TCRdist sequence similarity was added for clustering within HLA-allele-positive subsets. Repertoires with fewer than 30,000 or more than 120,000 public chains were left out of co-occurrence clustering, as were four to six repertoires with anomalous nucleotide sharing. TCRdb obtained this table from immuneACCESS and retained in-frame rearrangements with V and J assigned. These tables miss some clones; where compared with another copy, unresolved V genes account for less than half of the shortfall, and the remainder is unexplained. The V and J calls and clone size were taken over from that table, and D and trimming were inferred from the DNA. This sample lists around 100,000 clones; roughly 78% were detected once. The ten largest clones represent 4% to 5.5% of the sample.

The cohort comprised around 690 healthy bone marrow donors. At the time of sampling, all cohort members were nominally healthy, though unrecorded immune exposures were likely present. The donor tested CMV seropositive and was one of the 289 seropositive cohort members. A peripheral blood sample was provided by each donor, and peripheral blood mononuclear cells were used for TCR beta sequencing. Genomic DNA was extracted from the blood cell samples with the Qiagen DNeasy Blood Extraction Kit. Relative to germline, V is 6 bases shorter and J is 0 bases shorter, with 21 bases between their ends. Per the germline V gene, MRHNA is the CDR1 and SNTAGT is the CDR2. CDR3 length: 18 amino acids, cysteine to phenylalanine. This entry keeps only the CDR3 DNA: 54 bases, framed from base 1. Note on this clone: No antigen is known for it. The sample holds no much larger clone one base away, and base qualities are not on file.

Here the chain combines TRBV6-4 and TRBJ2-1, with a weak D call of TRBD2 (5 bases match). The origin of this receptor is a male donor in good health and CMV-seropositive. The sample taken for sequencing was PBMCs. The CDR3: CASSPKILAPSSYNEQFF. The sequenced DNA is TGTGCCAGCAGCCCAAAGATCCTAGCTCCGAGCTCCTACAATGAGCAGTTCTTC.